This is a list of T cell receptor beta chains from one sample in a study of immune cell composition in non-small cell lung cancer. TCRdb's copy holds only in-frame clones and misses some; the assay was immunoSEQ multiplex PCR. The profile shows about 3,300 clones, about 70% of them singletons. Sequenced input: non-adjacent lung tissue. These receptors all come from a human donor with non-small cell lung cancer. CDR3s include the opening cysteine and the closing phenylalanine or tryptophan. D genes are given only for firm matches. Expanded clones are given a class, and other clones once, few, many or no size at all.

length,J,D,size,V,CDR3,DNA
12,TRBJ1-1,.,.,TRBV28,CASRGALTEAFF,TGTGCCAGCAGGGGGGCATTAACTGAAGCTTTCTTT
17,TRBJ1-5,TRBD1,.,TRBV28,CASSFRDRAWGSQPQHF,TGTGCCAGCAGTTTCCGGGACAGGGCGTGGGGAAGTCAGCCCCAGCATTTT
17,TRBJ1-6,TRBD1,.,TRBV4-1,CASSQDDRDRNNSPLHF,TGCGCCAGCAGCCAAGATGACCGGGACAGGAACAATTCACCCCTCCACTTT
11,TRBJ1-2,.,.,TRBV4-2,CASSSEGGYTF,TGTGCCAGCAGCTCCGAGGGCGGCTACACCTTC
10,TRBJ1-2,.,.,TRBV20-1,CRGGAVGYTF,TGCAGGGGGGGGGCAGTGGGCTACACCTTC
16,TRBJ2-1,TRBD2,.,TRBV9,CASSVLGGRLGNEQFF,TGTGCCAGCAGCGTATTGGGCGGGAGATTGGGTAATGAGCAGTTCTTC
13,TRBJ2-3,.,.,TRBV7-3,CASSLRLEDTQYF,TGTGCCAGCAGCCTCCGACTAGAAGATACGCAGTATTTT
12,TRBJ2-1,.,.,TRBV19,CASSTWLNEQFF,TGTGCCAGTAGCACCTGGCTCAATGAGCAGTTCTTC
11,TRBJ2-1,TRBD2,.,TRBV2,CASTTSPEQFF,TGTGCCAGCACGACTAGCCCTGAGCAGTTCTTC
15,TRBJ2-1,TRBD2,.,TRBV28,CASSLNPGLQYEQFF,TGTGCCAGCAGTTTAAACCCGGGACTACAGTATGAGCAGTTCTTC
17,TRBJ1-4,.,.,TRBV11-2,CASSLGQAYEVREKLFF,TGTGCCAGCAGCTTAGGACAGGCATATGAAGTCCGGGAAAAACTGTTTTTT
16,TRBJ2-5,TRBD1,.,TRBV4-2,CASSQEQGTFRETQYF,TGTGCCAGCAGCCAAGAACAGGGGACCTTCCGGGAGACCCAGTACTTC
14,TRBJ2-1,TRBD2,.,TRBV9,CASSPYLAENEQFF,TGTGCCAGCAGCCCCTATCTAGCGGAGAATGAGCAGTTCTTC
14,TRBJ2-2,.,.,TRBV6-4,CASSEGLNTGELFF,TGTGCCAGCAGTGAGGGACTGAACACCGGGGAGCTGTTTTTT
13,TRBJ1-5,.,.,TRBV28,CASTESSNQPQHF,TGTGCCAGCACTGAGAGTAGCAATCAGCCCCAGCATTTT
14,TRBJ2-3,.,.,TRBV28,CASSLDSNTDTQYF,TGTGCCAGCAGTTTAGATTCTAACACAGATACGCAGTATTTT
15,TRBJ1-1,TRBD1,.,TRBV5-1,CASSYQGAWDTEAFF,TGCGCCAGCAGCTATCAGGGGGCGTGGGACACTGAAGCTTTCTTT
14,TRBJ1-2,TRBD1,.,TRBV6-5,CASRTQGESWGYTF,TGTGCCAGCAGGACACAGGGGGAGTCATGGGGCTACACCTTC
16,TRBJ2-1,TRBD1,.,TRBV19,CASIESRTGRGSEQFF,TGTGCCAGTATTGAATCGAGGACAGGACGAGGTAGTGAGCAGTTCTTC
13,TRBJ1-3,.,.,TRBV5-3,CARKGQSGNTIYF,TGTGCCAGAAAAGGACAGTCTGGAAACACCATATATTTT
16,TRBJ2-6,TRBD1,.,TRBV28,CASRRGQSTGANVLTF,TGTGCCAGCAGGAGGGGACAGTCGACTGGGGCCAACGTCCTGACTTTC
13,TRBJ2-7,.,few,TRBV19,CASSKESSYEQYF,TGTGCCAGTAGTAAAGAGAGCTCCTACGAGCAGTACTTC
12,TRBJ2-7,.,.,TRBV2,CASSWTVYEQYF,TGTGCCAGCAGTTGGACAGTTTACGAGCAGTACTTC
16,TRBJ1-6,.,.,TRBV6-5,CASSLPPGGAGSPLHF,TGTGCCAGCAGTTTACCCCCGGGGGGCGCTGGATCACCCCTCCACTTT
16,TRBJ2-2,TRBD2,few,TRBV9,CASSVGLAGHTGELFF,TGTGCCAGCAGCGTAGGACTAGCGGGACACACCGGGGAGCTGTTTTTT
16,TRBJ2-3,.,.,TRBV6-1,CASSGAPGHVTDTQYF,TGTGCCAGCAGTGGGGCCCCGGGACACGTCACAGATACGCAGTATTTT
16,TRBJ2-1,.,.,TRBV11-3,CASSPTSTWGYNEQFF,TGTGCCAGCAGCCCGACTAGTACTTGGGGTTACAATGAGCAGTTCTTC
13,TRBJ1-2,.,.,TRBV11-2,CASSLGGNYGYTF,TGTGCCAGCAGCTTAGGCGGTAACTATGGCTACACCTTC
13,TRBJ2-5,TRBD2,.,TRBV7-2,CASGWAGGETQYF,TGTGCCAGCGGCTGGGCGGGGGGAGAGACCCAGTACTTC
19,TRBJ2-1,TRBD2,.,TRBV29-1,CSVEIWTSGISRSYNEQFF,TGCAGCGTTGAGATCTGGACTAGCGGGATCTCCCGCTCCTACAATGAGCAGTTCTTC
12,TRBJ1-2,TRBD1,.,TRBV6-5,CASRTGGGGYTF,TGTGCCAGCAGGACAGGGGGAGGTGGCTACACCTTC
16,TRBJ2-7,TRBD1,.,TRBV11-2,CASSLWGGQGGYEQYF,TGTGCCAGCAGCTTGTGGGGGGGACAGGGAGGCTACGAGCAGTACTTC
14,TRBJ2-3,.,.,TRBV27,CASSLYRAGDTQYF,TGTGCCAGCAGTTTATACAGGGCAGGGGATACGCAGTATTTT
14,TRBJ2-1,TRBD2,few,TRBV6-1,CASSRLAGANEQFF,TGTGCCAGCAGTAGGCTAGCGGGAGCCAATGAGCAGTTCTTC
16,TRBJ1-2,TRBD1,.,TRBV5-4,CASSLDPKRQGYGYTF,TGTGCCAGCAGCTTGGACCCGAAACGACAGGGGTATGGCTACACCTTC
17,TRBJ1-6,TRBD1,.,TRBV28,CASRVDRGRFGNSPLHF,TGTGCCAGCAGAGTCGACAGGGGGCGCTTTGGTAATTCACCCCTCCACTTT
12,TRBJ2-3,.,.,TRBV11-3,CASQGGGDTQYF,TGTGCCAGCCAGGGAGGGGGAGATACGCAGTATTTT
16,TRBJ2-6,TRBD2,few,TRBV29-1,CSVNSGGDSGANVLTF,TGCAGCGTAAATAGCGGGGGGGACTCTGGGGCCAACGTCCTGACTTTC
13,TRBJ2-7,TRBD1,.,TRBV29-1,CSVIGTVSYEQYF,TGCAGCGTTATTGGGACAGTCTCCTACGAGCAGTACTTC
16,TRBJ2-7,.,.,TRBV30,CAWSETTGPSSYEQYF,TGTGCCTGGAGTGAAACCACAGGTCCAAGCTCCTACGAGCAGTACTTC
15,TRBJ1-1,.,.,TRBV6-6,CASSTHRTGHTEAFF,TGTGCCAGCAGTACCCACCGCACAGGGCACACTGAAGCTTTCTTT
13,TRBJ1-3,.,.,TRBV21-1,CASSKGGEHTIYF,TGTGCCAGCAGCAAAGGGGGGGAGCACACCATATATTTT
15,TRBJ2-3,TRBD2,.,TRBV7-9,CASTDLAGLTDTQYF,TGTGCCAGCACCGACCTAGCGGGGCTCACAGATACGCAGTATTTT
11,TRBJ1-3,.,large,TRBV2,CATYSGNTIYF,TGTGCCACCTACTCTGGAAACACCATATATTTT
14,TRBJ2-5,.,.,TRBV21-1,CASSNSLAGETQYF,TGTGCCAGCAGCAACTCACTAGCGGGAGAGACCCAGTACTTC
13,TRBJ1-3,.,.,TRBV27,CASSKKRGNTIYF,TGTGCCAGCAGTAAGAAGAGGGGAAACACCATATATTTT
13,TRBJ2-3,TRBD1,.,TRBV28,CASRDRVVDTQYF,TGTGCCAGCCGGGACAGGGTTGTAGATACGCAGTATTTT
14,TRBJ2-2,.,.,TRBV15,CATSRDKQSGELFF,TGTGCCACCAGCAGAGATAAACAGTCCGGGGAGCTGTTTTTT
14,TRBJ1-6,TRBD1,.,TRBV6-6,CASRAGQGNSPLHF,TGTGCCAGCAGGGCGGGACAGGGAAATTCACCCCTCCACTTT
13,TRBJ2-1,.,.,TRBV5-1,CASSVGTFSEQFF,TGCGCCAGCAGTGTGGGCACTTTTAGTGAGCAGTTCTTC
15,TRBJ2-3,.,.,TRBV7-2,CASSLRQNPTDTQYF,TGTGCCAGCAGCTTACGTCAGAACCCCACAGATACGCAGTATTTT
17,TRBJ2-3,TRBD2,few,TRBV4-3,CASSLLSGTSGAGTQYF,TGCGCCAGCAGCCTTCTTTCCGGGACTAGCGGGGCGGGTACGCAGTATTTT
16,TRBJ2-3,TRBD2,.,TRBV11-3,CASSQLLRGVADTQYF,TGTGCCAGCAGCCAGTTGTTGCGGGGGGTAGCAGATACGCAGTATTTT
14,TRBJ2-7,.,few,TRBV7-8,CASSIEDRGNEQYF,TGTGCCAGCAGCATCGAGGACAGAGGTAACGAGCAGTACTTC
13,TRBJ2-7,.,.,TRBV19,CASSMGGTREQYF,TGTGCCAGTAGTATGGGCGGGACGCGAGAGCAGTACTTC
15,TRBJ2-1,TRBD2,.,TRBV27,CASRTGLAGPHEQFF,TGTGCCAGCAGAACGGGACTAGCGGGACCCCATGAGCAGTTCTTC
17,TRBJ1-3,.,.,TRBV9,CASSVGGGLSSGNTIYF,TGTGCCAGCAGCGTAGGGGGCGGATTAAGCTCTGGAAACACCATATATTTT
13,TRBJ2-7,.,large,TRBV10-2,CASDTGSFYEQYF,TGCGCCAGTGATACAGGGTCTTTCTACGAGCAGTACTTC
15,TRBJ2-7,.,.,TRBV7-2,CASSLTGLRSYEQYF,TGTGCCAGCAGCCTTACAGGCCTCCGCTCCTACGAGCAGTACTTC
15,TRBJ2-7,TRBD1,.,TRBV6-6,CASSGGQTGEDEQYF,TGTGCCAGCAGTGGGGGGCAGACAGGGGAAGACGAGCAGTACTTC